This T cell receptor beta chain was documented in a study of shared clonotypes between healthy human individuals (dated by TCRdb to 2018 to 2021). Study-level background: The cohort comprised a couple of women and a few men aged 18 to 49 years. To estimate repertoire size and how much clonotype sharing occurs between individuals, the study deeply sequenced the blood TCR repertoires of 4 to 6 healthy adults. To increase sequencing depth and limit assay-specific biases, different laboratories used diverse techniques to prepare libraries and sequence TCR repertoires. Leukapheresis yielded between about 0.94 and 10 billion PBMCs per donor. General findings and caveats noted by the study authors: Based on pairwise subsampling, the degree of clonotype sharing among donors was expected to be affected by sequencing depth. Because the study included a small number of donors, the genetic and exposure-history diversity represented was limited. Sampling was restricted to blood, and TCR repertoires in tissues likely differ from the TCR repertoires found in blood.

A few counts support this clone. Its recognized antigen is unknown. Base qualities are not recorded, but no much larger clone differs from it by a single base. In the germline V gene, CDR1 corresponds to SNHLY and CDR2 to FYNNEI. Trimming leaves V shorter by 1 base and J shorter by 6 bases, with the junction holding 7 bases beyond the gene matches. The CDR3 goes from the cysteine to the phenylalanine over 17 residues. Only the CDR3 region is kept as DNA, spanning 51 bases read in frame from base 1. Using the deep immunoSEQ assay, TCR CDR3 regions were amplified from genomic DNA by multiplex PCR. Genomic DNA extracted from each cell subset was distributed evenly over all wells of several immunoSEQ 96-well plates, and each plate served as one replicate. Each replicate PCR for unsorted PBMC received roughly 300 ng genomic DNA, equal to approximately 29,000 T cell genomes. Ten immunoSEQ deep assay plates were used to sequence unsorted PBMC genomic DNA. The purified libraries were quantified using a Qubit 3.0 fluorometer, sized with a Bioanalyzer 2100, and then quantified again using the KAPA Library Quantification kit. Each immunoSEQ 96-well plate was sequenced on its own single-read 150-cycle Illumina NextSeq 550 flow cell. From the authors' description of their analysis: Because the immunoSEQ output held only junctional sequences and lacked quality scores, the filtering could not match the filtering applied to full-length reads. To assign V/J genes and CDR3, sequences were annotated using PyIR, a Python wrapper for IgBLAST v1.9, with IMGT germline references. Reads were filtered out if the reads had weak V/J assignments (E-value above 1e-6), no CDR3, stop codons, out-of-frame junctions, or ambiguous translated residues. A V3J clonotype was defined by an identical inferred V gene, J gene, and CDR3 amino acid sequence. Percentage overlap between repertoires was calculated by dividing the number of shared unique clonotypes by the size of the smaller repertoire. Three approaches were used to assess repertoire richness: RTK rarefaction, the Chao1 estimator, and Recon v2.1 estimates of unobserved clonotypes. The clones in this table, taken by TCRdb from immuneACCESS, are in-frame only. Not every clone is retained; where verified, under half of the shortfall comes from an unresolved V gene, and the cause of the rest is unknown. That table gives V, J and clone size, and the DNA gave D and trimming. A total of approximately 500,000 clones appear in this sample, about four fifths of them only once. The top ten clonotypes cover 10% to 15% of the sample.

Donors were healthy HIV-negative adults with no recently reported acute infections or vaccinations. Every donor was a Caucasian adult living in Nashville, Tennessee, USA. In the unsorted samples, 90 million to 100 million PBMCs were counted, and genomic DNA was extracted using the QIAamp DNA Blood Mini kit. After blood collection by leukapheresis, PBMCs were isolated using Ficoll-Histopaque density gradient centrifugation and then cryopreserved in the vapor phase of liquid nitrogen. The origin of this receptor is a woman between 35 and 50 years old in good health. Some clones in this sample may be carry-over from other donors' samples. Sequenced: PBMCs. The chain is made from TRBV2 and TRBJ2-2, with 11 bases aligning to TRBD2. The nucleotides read TGTGCCAGCAGTGAAGATATAGCGGGAGGGGCGCCCGGGGAGCTGTTTTTT. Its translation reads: CASSEDIAGGAPGELFF. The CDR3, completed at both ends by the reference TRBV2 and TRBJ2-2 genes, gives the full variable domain EPEVTQTPSHQVTQMGQEVILRCVPISNHLYFYWYRQILGQKVEFLVSFYNNEISEKSEIFDDQFSVERPDGSNFTLKIRSTKLEDSAMYFCASSEDIAGGAPGELFFGEGSRLTVL.